These 13 T cell receptor beta chains share one sample of origin, sequenced in a study of shared clonotypes between healthy human individuals. Clones were sequenced by immunoSEQ multiplex PCR, and TCRdb holds only the in-frame ones, with some missing. The sample contains approximately 810,000 clones, 92% of which appear only once. Terminally differentiated effector memory CD45RA+ cells were excluded by CCR7 positive selection of CD45RO-negative cells. Sample: naive CD8+ T cells sorted from blood. These receptors came from a man aged 25-45 years in good health.

This clone has more than one count but fewer than ten. This sequence joins TRBV7-9 and TRBJ1-2; TRBD1 matches at 8 bases. V was clipped by 3 bases and J by 12 bases; unmatched bases: 6. Germline CDR1 and CDR2: SEHNR and FQNEAQ (reference sequence). This CDR3 has 12 residues. CDR3 protein: CASSLEDRVDTF. The CDR3 DNA sequence: TGTGCCAGCAGCTTGGAGGACAGGGTGGACACCTTC.

The gene calls are TRBV11-2 and TRBJ2-2, with 11 nucleotides matching TRBD1. The V gene end was trimmed by 2 bases and the J gene end by 7 bases; junction bases not matched to a gene: 6. This CDR3 spans 16 amino acids. Germline CDR1 SGHAT, CDR2 FQNNGV. The CDR3 reads CASSLLGTGGNGELFF. The CDR3 nucleotides read TGTGCCAGCAGCTTACTGGGGACAGGGGGAAACGGGGAGCTGTTTTTT.

V usage is TRBV5-1 and J usage is TRBJ2-7, with D possibly being TRBD1 (5 bases). Germline V gives CDR1 SGHRS, CDR2 YFSETQ. Trimming took 6 bases from V and 3 from J, leaving 19 bases between them. The CDR3 has 15 residues. CDR3 amino acids: CASTRQGGAIYEQYF. CDR3 DNA: TGCGCCAGCACGCGGCAGGGTGGAGCAATCTACGAGCAGTACTTC.

The V and J genes are TRBV7-9 and TRBJ2-7; TRBD1 aligns across 8 bases. The CDR3 extends over 13 amino acids. V gave up 7 bases and J gave up 2 bases; unmatched junction bases: 4. From germline, CDR1 is SEHNR and CDR2 FQNEAQ (reference sequence). CDR3 sequence reads: CASKQGGTYEQYF. The CDR3 DNA reads TGTGCCAGCAAACAGGGGGGTACCTACGAGCAGTACTTC.

The rearrangement uses TRBV30 and TRBJ2-4; no clear D gene. CDR3 size: 13 residues. CDR1 and CDR2 from the germline V gene are GTSNPN and SVGIG (reference sequence). Trimming cost V 4 bases and J 2 bases, with 9 bases left between them. CDR3 sequence (DNA): TGTGCCTGGATTGGGCGGTCCAAAAACATTCAGTACTTC. This gives the protein CAWIGRSKNIQYF.

The V call is TRBV16, the J call TRBJ1-1; TRBD1 is a possible D gene (6 bases). Trimming cost V 0 bases and J 1 base, with 6 bases left between them. Germline assignment: CDR1 KGHSY and CDR2 FQNENV. CDR3 length equals 14 residues. CDR3 residues: CASSQSGANTEAFF. In nucleotides, the CDR3 is TGTGCCAGCAGCCAATCGGGGGCGAACACTGAAGCTTTCTTT. Complete variable domain (other parts from reference TRBV16 and TRBJ1-1): GEEVAQTPKHLVRGEGQKAKLYCAPIKGHSYVFWYQQVLKNEFKFLISFQNENVFDETGMPKERFSAKCLPNSPCSLEIQATKLEDSAVYFCASSQSGANTEAFFGQGTRLTVV.

This chain uses TRBV27 with TRBJ2-7; D may match TRBD1 or TRBD2 (6 bases each). In germline, CDR1 is MNHEY, CDR2 SMNVEV (reference sequence). The length of the CDR3 is 13 residues. The V end was cut by 7 bases, the J end by 7 bases, with 17 bases between. CDR3 DNA: TGTGCCAGCAAGGGGGGCTTTTCGTTGGAGCAGTACTTC. Residues: CASKGGFSLEQYF.

The chain uses TRBV7-9 and TRBJ1-1; D not resolved. The CDR3 length is 12 residues. Germline CDR1 reads SEHNR; CDR2 reads FQNEAQ (reference sequence). Trimming stripped 5 bases from V and 7 bases from J, with 11 bases between. The CDR3 protein is CASSQVGIEAFF. As DNA, the CDR3 is TGTGCCAGCAGCCAAGTGGGGATTGAAGCTTTCTTT.

V is TRBV27 and J is TRBJ2-2, with 8 bases identical to TRBD1. Germline V gene data show CDR1 as MNHEY and CDR2 as SMNVEV (reference sequence). The CDR3 consists of 14 residues. V shed 4 bases and J 6 bases; nucleotides not matched to a gene: 4. The chain's CDR3 is CASSSQGASGELFF. The CDR3 nucleotides are TGTGCCAGCAGTTCCCAGGGGGCCTCCGGGGAGCTGTTTTTT.

This chain joins TRBV5-1 and TRBJ2-7, with a possible D match to TRBD2 (5 bases). V was shortened by 7 bases and J by 4 bases, with 12 bases between the two germline ends. Germline lookup yields CDR1 SGHRS and CDR2 YFSETQ. The CDR3 length is 12 residues. The CDR3 DNA reads TGCGCCAGCGGGCCAGGACTGTACGAGCAGTACTTC. Translating it yields CASGPGLYEQYF.

The V gene is TRBV29-1, the J gene TRBJ2-5; D uncertain. The CDR3 totals 15 residues. The V end lost 2 bases, the J end lost 4 bases, and 17 bases lay between the germline ends. Germline V gene data show CDR1 as SQVTM and CDR2 as ANQGSEA. The CDR3 DNA reads TGCAGCGTTGAATGGGTAGCCCGGTCCCGAGAGACCCAGTACTTC. Its protein is CSVEWVARSRETQYF.

The rearrangement joins TRBV7-9 to TRBJ2-5; the D gene is possibly TRBD2 (6 bases). Germline V CDR1 and CDR2: SEHNR, FQNEAQ (reference sequence). The ends were cut back, 6 bases at V and 2 bases at J, with 10 bases in the middle. The CDR3 covers 13 residues. Here the CDR3 DNA reads TGTGCCAGCAGGCGGGAATCGCAAGAGACCCAGTACTTC. Encoded protein: CASRRESQETQYF.

This chain joins TRBV7-8 and TRBJ2-3; D is unclear. The CDR3 length is 18 residues. V was shortened by 1 base and J by 2 bases, with 19 bases between the two germline ends. Germline CDR1 and CDR2: SGHVS and FQNEAQ. The CDR3 sequence: CASSLVRAPPAPTDTQYF. The DNA of the CDR3 is TGTGCCAGCAGCTTAGTACGGGCGCCACCCGCTCCCACAGATACGCAGTATTTT.